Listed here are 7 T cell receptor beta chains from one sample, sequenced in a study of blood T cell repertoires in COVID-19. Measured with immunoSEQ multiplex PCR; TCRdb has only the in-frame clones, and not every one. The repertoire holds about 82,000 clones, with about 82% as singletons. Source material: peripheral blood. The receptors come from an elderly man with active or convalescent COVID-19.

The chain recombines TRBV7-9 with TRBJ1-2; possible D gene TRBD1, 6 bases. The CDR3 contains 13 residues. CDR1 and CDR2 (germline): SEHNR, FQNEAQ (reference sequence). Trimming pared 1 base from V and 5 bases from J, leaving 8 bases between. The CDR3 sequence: CASSLDREYGYTF. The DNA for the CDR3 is TGTGCCAGCAGCTTAGACAGGGAATATGGCTACACCTTC.

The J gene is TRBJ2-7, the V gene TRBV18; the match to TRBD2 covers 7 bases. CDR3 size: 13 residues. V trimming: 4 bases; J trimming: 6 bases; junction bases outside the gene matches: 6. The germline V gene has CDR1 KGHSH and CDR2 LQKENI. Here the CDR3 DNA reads TGTGCCAGCTCACGACTGCGGGAGATCGAGCAGTACGTC. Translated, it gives CASSRLREIEQYV.

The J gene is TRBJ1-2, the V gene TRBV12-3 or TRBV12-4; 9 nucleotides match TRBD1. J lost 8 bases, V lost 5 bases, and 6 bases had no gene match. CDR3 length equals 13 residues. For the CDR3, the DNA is TGTGCCAGCAGTGGGGACAGGGTGAAAGGCTACACCTTC. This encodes CASSGDRVKGYTF.

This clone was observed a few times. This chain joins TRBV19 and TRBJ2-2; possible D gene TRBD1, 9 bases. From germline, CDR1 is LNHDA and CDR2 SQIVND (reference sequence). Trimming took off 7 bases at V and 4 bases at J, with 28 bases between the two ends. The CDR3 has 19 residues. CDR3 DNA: TGTGCCAGTAAATTCGGGACAGGGCCAGCGGGAGTCAGCACCGGGGAGCTGTTTTTT. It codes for CASKFGTGPAGVSTGELFF.

CDR3 protein: CASSQIGDTQYF. Here the CDR3 DNA reads TGCGCCAGCAGCCAAATCGGGGATACGCAGTATTTT. The J gene is TRBJ2-3, the V gene TRBV4-1; D is unclear. This CDR3 contains 12 residues. CDR1 MGHRA and CDR2 YSYEKL come from the germline V gene. Deletions cut 2 bases from V and 6 bases from J, with 6 bases between.

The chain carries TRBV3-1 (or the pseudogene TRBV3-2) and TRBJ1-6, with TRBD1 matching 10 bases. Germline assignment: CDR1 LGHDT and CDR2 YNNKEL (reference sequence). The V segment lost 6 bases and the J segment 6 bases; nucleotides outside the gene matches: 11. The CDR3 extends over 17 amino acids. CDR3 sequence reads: CASSHRDRGFGNSPLHF. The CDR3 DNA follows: TGTGCCAGCAGTCACCGGGACAGGGGATTCGGTAATTCACCCCTCCACTTT.

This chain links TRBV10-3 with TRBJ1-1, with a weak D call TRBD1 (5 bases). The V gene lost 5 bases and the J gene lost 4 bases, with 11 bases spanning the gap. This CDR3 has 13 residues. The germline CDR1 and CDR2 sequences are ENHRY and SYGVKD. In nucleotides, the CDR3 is TGTGCCATCAGTCAACAGGTCGGCACTGAAGCTTTCTTT. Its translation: CAISQQVGTEAFF.